This TCR beta chain appears in the sequencing data of a study of blood T cell repertoires in COVID-19. As for the study in general: Material from acute and convalescent COVID-19 was sourced from the United States, Italy and Spain.

Germline assignment: CDR1 LGHDT and CDR2 YNNKEL (reference sequence). With 1 base removed from V and 8 bases from J, the gap between germline ends came to 7 bases. This CDR3 is 12 amino acids long. Repertoires were generated with immunoSEQ multiplex PCR, while TCRdb's copy carries only in-frame clones and drops some. The sample consists of hundreds of thousands of clones, 70% to 90% of them appearing once. The source material was peripheral blood. The chain couples TRBV3-1 (or the pseudogene TRBV3-2) to TRBJ2-3; D remains unclear. This sequence was found in a human donor in a cohort sampled during active COVID-19. The CDR3 coding sequence is TGTGCCAGCAGCCAAGCGTCGGGTACGCAGTATTTT. Translating it yields CASSQASGTQYF.